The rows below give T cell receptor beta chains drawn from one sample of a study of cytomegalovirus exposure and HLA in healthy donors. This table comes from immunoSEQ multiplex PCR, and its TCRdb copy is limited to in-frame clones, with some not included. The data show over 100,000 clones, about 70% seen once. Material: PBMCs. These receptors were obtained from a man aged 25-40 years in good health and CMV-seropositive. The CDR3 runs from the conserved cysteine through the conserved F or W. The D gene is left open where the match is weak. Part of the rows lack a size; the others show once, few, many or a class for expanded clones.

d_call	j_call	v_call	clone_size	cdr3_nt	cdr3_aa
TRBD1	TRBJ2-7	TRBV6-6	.	TGTGCCAGCAGTCGGGACAGGGACTACGAGCAGTACTTC	CASSRDRDYEQYF
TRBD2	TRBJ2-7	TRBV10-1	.	TGCGCCAGCGGGGGGCGCTTTCGTGGGTCTCCGGGGGGGTCCTACGAGCAGTACTTC	CASGGRFRGSPGGSYEQYF
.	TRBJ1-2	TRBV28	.	TGTGCCAGCAGTTCGGGGGAGGCTAACTATGGCTACACCTTC	CASSSGEANYGYTF
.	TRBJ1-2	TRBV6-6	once	TGTGCCAGCAGTTACTCGACAAATGGCTACACCTTC	CASSYSTNGYTF
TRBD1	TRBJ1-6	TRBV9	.	TGTGCCAGCAGCGCCCAGCCTTCGGGACAGAGAAGGGGATCACCCCTCCACTTT	CASSAQPSGQRRGSPLHF
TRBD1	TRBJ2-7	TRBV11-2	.	TGTGCCAGCAGCTTAACCCCGGGACAGGGCAACTACGAGCAGTACTTC	CASSLTPGQGNYEQYF
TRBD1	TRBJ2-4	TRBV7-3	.	TGTGCCAGCAGCTTAGGACAGGGAAACATTCAGTACTTC	CASSLGQGNIQYF
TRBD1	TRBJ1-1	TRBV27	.	TGTGCCAGCAGTTTAAAACAGGGGGCTTACACTGAAGCTTTCTTT	CASSLKQGAYTEAFF
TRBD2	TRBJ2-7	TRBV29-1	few	TGCAGCGTTGAAGATCGTGGTAAAGCGGGGGGTCGGGAGCAGTACTTC	CSVEDRGKAGGREQYF
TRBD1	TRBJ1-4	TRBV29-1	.	TGCAGCGTTGAAAAGGCAGCGACAGGGGGAGGAAAACTGTTTTTT	CSVEKAATGGGKLFF
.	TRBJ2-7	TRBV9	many	TGTGCCAGCAGCGTAGACGATGGTCGCCCCTACTCCTACGAGCAGTACTTC	CASSVDDGRPYSYEQYF
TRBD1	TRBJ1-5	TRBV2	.	TGTGCCAGCAGTGGGACAGGGGGGAACAATCAGCCCCAGCATTTT	CASSGTGGNNQPQHF
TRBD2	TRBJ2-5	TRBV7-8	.	TGTGCCAGCAGCTCCCTGGGGGGGTCGGCCCAGTACTTC	CASSSLGGSAQYF
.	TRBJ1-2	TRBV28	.	TGTGCCAGCAGTTTAGCAGGGGCATCCGCTGGCTACACCTTC	CASSLAGASAGYTF
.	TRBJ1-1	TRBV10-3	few	TGTGCCGTTTCAGGGAGGGGGACTGAAGCTTTCTTT	CAVSGRGTEAFF
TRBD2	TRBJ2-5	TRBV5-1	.	TGCGCCAGCAGCTACTCCCCTGACACGGGACTAGCCCGATCTTTCCAAGAGACCCAGTACTTC	CASSYSPDTGLARSFQETQYF
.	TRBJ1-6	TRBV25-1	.	TGTGCCAGCAGTTCCTTCGGTGGGGCTCTCACCCTCCACTTT	CASSSFGGALTLHF
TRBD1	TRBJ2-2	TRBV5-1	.	TGCGCCAGCAGCTTGGACCCGCCGGGACAGGGTAAATCCGGGGAGCTGTTTTTT	CASSLDPPGQGKSGELFF
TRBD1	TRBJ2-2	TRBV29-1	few	TGCAGCGTTGATCGACAGGGTTTTCCCGGGGAGCTGTTTTTT	CSVDRQGFPGELFF
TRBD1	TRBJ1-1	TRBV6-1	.	TGTGCCAGCTTCCGGGACAGGGGAACTGAAGCTTTCTTT	CASFRDRGTEAFF
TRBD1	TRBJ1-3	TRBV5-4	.	TGTGCCAGCAGCTTACAGGGGGCTGGAAACACCATATATTTT	CASSLQGAGNTIYF
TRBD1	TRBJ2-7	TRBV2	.	TGTGCCAGCAGTGTGGACAGGGAAATCTACGAGCAGTACTTC	CASSVDREIYEQYF
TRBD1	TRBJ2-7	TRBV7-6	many	TGTGCCAGCAGCTTATACTACACAGGGGACGAGCAGTACTTC	CASSLYYTGDEQYF